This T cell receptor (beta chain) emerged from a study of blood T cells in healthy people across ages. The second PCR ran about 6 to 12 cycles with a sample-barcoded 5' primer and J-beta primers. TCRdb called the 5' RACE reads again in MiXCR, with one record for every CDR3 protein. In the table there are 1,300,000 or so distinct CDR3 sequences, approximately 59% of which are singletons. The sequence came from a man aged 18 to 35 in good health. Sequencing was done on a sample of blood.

The CDR3 DNA sequence: TGCGCCAGCAGCCACGTAATCGGGGATACCTACAATGAGCAGTTCTTC. It yields the protein CASSHVIGDTYNEQFF. The chain has TRBV4-1 and TRBJ2-1, with D perhaps matching TRBD2 (5 bases). Trimming left V 3 bases short and J 2 bases short, with 14 bases between. This CDR3 is 16 amino acids long. CDR1 is MGHRA, CDR2 YSYEKL, per germline.